This T cell receptor beta chain was captured by sequencing in a study of shared clonotypes between healthy human individuals. Study in general: Donor composition was a couple of women and a few men, aged 18 to 49.

V lost 0 bases and J lost 5, with 10 bases in between. This CDR3 is 14 amino acids long. Per germline, CDR1 SGDLS and CDR2 YYNGEE. The table lists this clone with many counts. The authors' processing: Filtering was not the same, since immunoSEQ gave junction-only sequences without quality scores. The protocol was immunoSEQ multiplex PCR, while the TCRdb copy is restricted to in-frame clones and leaves out a portion. V, J and clone size derive from that table, while D and trimming were established from the DNA sequence. The sample yields some 450,000 clones, 77% seen once. The gene calls are TRBV9 and TRBJ2-3, with D possibly matching TRBD2 (5 bases). The sample comprised PBMCs. This TCR was recovered from a woman aged 35 to 49 in good health. Some clones in this sample may be carry-over from other donors' samples. The CDR3 DNA reads as TGTGCCAGCAGCGTAGCTTCCGGACTAGATACGCAGTATTTT. It translates to CASSVASGLDTQYF.